The entry below describes one TCR beta chain. Germline assignment: CDR1 MDHEN and CDR2 SYDVKM. This CDR3 has 13 residues. V was trimmed by 6 bases and J by 2 bases, leaving 10 bases between them. Time point defined: pre-sensitization, week 0. The sample's treatment: therapeutic diphenylcyclopropenone sensitization with weekly scalp DPC. The entry originates in a study of human T cells and chemical hapten exposure. TCRdb re-called the RACE reads with MiXCR, one entry per CDR3 protein. Of approximately 180,000 distinct CDR3 sequences listed, around 30% were seen once; the top ten hold less than 3.5%. V and J are TRBV28 and TRBJ1-2, with D possibly TRBD1 on 6 matching bases. The input for sequencing was whole blood, taken in connection with sensitization to the hapten diphenylcyclopropenone (DPC). The sequence derives from a woman aged 25 to 39 with alopecia areata. Some clones in this sample may be carry-over from other donors' samples. The chain's CDR3 is CASRTGTNYGYTF. The CDR3 region has the DNA TGTGCCAGCAGGACCGGGACAAACTATGGCTACACCTTC.